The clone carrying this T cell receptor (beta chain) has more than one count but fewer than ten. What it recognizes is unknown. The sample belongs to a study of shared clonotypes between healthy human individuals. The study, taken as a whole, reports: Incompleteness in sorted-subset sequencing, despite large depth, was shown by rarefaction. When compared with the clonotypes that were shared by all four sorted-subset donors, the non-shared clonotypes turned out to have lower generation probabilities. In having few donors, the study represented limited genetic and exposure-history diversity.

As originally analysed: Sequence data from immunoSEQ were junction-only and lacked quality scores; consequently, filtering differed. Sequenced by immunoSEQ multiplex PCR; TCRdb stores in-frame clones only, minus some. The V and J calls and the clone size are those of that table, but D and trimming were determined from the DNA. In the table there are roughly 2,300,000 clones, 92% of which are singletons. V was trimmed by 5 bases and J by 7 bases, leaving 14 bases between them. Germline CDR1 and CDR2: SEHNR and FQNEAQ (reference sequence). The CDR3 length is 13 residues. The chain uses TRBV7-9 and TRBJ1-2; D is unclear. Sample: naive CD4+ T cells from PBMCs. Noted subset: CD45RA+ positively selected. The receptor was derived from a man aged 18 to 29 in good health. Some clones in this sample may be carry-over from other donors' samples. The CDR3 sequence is CASSPSNGGGYTF. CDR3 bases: TGTGCCAGCAGCCCCTCGAATGGCGGTGGCTACACCTTC.